This TCR beta chain is from a study of cytotoxic CD8 clonotypes in ibrutinib-treated CLL. TCRdb's table, derived via immunoSEQ multiplex PCR, lists solely in-frame clones and lacks some. Altogether approximately 140,000 clones are present, about 80% being singletons, with the ten largest covering approximately 27%. The sample holds a few counts of this clone. This sequence was found in a human donor with chronic lymphocytic leukemia. This specimen was PBMCs, taken after 12 months of ibrutinib treatment.

CDR3 bases: TGTGCCAGCAAAGGCCAGGGGGAGTACGAGCAGTACTTC. Encoded protein: CASKGQGEYEQYF. This rearrangement joins TRBV2 to TRBJ2-7; 7 nucleotides agree with TRBD1. V trimming: 7 bases; J trimming: 4 bases; junction bases outside the gene matches: 7. CDR1 is SNHLY and CDR2 is FYNNEI in the germline V gene. The CDR3 length is 13 residues.